The rows below give T cell receptor beta chains drawn from one sample of a study of cytomegalovirus exposure and HLA in healthy donors. Clones were read by immunoSEQ multiplex PCR, and TCRdb kept only the in-frame ones, dropping some. The sample lists fewer than 130,000 clones, roughly 88% occurring once. The sequenced material came from PBMCs. Source of these receptors: a young woman in good health and CMV-seropositive. Each CDR3 is given with its conserved first and last residue. D genes are given only for firm matches. Some rows have no size entry. The others give once, few or many, or a class for an expanded clone.

>TRBV7-9|TRBJ1-1|-|TRBD1
CASTRQGTTEAFF
TGTGCCAGCACCAGACAGGGCACCACTGAAGCTTTCTTT
>TRBV4-2|TRBJ2-1|-|-
CASSQAKGGLEQFF
TGTGCCAGCAGCCAAGCAAAAGGGGGACTAGAGCAGTTCTTC
>TRBV5-4|TRBJ2-7|once|-
CASSSRPDTSYEQYF
TGTGCCAGCAGCTCGCGCCCGGACACCTCCTACGAGCAGTACTTC
>TRBV7-2|TRBJ1-2|-|TRBD1
CASSRDRVQHYGYTF
TGTGCCAGCAGCCGTGACAGGGTCCAACACTATGGCTACACCTTC
>TRBV10-1|TRBJ1-2|-|-
CASSSWGRRGYTF
TGCGCCAGCAGCTCTTGGGGGAGGAGAGGCTACACCTTC
>TRBV2|TRBJ2-3|-|-
CASSEVGGDDTQYF
TGTGCCAGCAGTGAAGTAGGAGGGGACGATACGCAGTATTTT
>TRBV6-1|TRBJ1-1|once|TRBD1
CASSSRTGGNTEAFF
TGTGCCAGCAGTTCTAGGACAGGGGGGAACACTGAAGCTTTCTTT
>TRBV30|TRBJ2-3|-|-
CAWSLGASTDTQYF
TGTGCCTGGAGCCTGGGAGCTAGCACAGATACGCAGTATTTT
>TRBV4-3|TRBJ1-2|-|-
CASSQDGQGNYGYTF
TGCGCCAGCAGCCAAGATGGGCAGGGTAACTATGGCTACACCTTC
>TRBV25-1|TRBJ1-2|-|TRBD1
CASSEVYRGGEGYTF
TGTGCCAGCAGTGAGGTGTACAGGGGGGGCGAGGGCTACACCTTC
>TRBV28|TRBJ1-1|-|-
CASTLGDTGRAFF
TGTGCCAGCACCCTGGGGGACACGGGTCGGGCTTTCTTT
>TRBV6-5|TRBJ1-5|-|TRBD1
CASRRDRGLDQPQHF
TGTGCCAGCAGACGGGACAGGGGGCTCGATCAGCCCCAGCATTTT
>TRBV15|TRBJ2-1|-|TRBD2
CATSSGVFYNEQFF
TGTGCCACCAGTAGCGGGGTATTCTACAATGAGCAGTTCTTC
>TRBV7-9|TRBJ2-5|-|-
CASSLGPKETQYF
TGTGCCAGCAGCCTAGGGCCGAAAGAGACCCAGTACTTC
>TRBV30|TRBJ1-6|-|-
CAWSSLPAYNSPLHF
TGTGCCTGGAGTTCACTTCCTGCCTATAATTCACCCCTCCACTTT
>TRBV30|TRBJ1-1|-|-
CAWGIKGMGTEAFF
TGTGCCTGGGGGATTAAGGGGATGGGGACTGAAGCTTTCTTT
>TRBV9|TRBJ2-7|-|-
CASGAGVGGYEQYF
TGTGCCAGCGGCGCAGGGGTGGGTGGCTACGAGCAGTACTTC
>TRBV7-3|TRBJ2-1|once|-
CASSFAAYNEQFF
TGTGCCAGCAGCTTCGCCGCGTACAATGAGCAGTTCTTC
>TRBV4-3|TRBJ2-5|-|-
CASSQARGETQYF
TGCGCCAGCAGCCAAGCTAGAGGGGAGACCCAGTACTTC
>TRBV9|TRBJ2-6|-|-
CASSVTGTGANVLTF
TGTGCCAGCAGCGTAACAGGGACTGGGGCCAACGTCCTGACTTTC
>TRBV5-1|TRBJ2-2|-|TRBD1
CASSSVPGQAVGELFF
TGCGCCAGCAGCTCCGTCCCGGGACAGGCAGTAGGGGAGCTGTTTTTT
>TRBV5-1|TRBJ2-3|-|-
CASSTRASLSTDTQYF
TGCGCCAGCAGCACCCGGGCTAGCTTAAGCACAGATACGCAGTATTTT
>TRBV11-2|TRBJ2-1|-|TRBD2
CASSLTGGMYNEQFF
TGTGCCAGCAGCTTAACGGGGGGGATGTACAATGAGCAGTTCTTC
>TRBV6-1|TRBJ1-2|-|TRBD1
CASSEPAGGFGYTF
TGTGCCAGCAGTGAACCGGCAGGGGGCTTTGGCTACACCTTC
>TRBV7-2|TRBJ2-7|-|-
CASSLGRVGGLSREQYF
TGTGCCAGCAGCTTAGGGCGGGTCGGGGGGCTCTCGAGGGAGCAGTACTTC
>TRBV13|TRBJ2-3|-|TRBD2
CASSPPVETSGSWGRADTQYF
TGTGCCAGCAGCCCCCCCGTAGAGACTAGCGGGTCGTGGGGGAGAGCAGATACGCAGTATTTT
>TRBV7-2|TRBJ2-2|-|TRBD2
CASSPRTSPGELFF
TGTGCCAGCAGCCCCCGGACTAGCCCCGGGGAGCTGTTTTTT
>TRBV6-1|TRBJ2-1|-|-
CASFAGAAYNEQFF
TGTGCCTCATTCGCGGGGGCCGCTTACAATGAGCAGTTCTTC
>TRBV28|TRBJ2-7|-|TRBD1
CASRGTTGGSPYEQYF
TGTGCCAGCAGGGGGACTACAGGGGGCTCACCCTACGAGCAGTACTTC
>TRBV19|TRBJ1-5|-|TRBD1
CASSLNRGNQPQHF
TGTGCCAGTAGTCTCAACAGGGGAAATCAGCCCCAGCATTTT
>TRBV2|TRBJ2-3|-|TRBD2
CASSPLSGTSGSSTQYF
TGTGCCAGCAGCCCCCTCAGCGGGACTAGCGGGAGTTCTACGCAGTATTTT
>TRBV7-2|TRBJ2-5|-|-
CASSLGTASQSAQYF
TGTGCCAGCAGCTTAGGAACGGCGAGTCAGAGCGCCCAGTACTTC
>TRBV4-1|TRBJ1-3|-|-
CASSQVEGTGNTIYF
TGCGCCAGCAGCCAAGTAGAGGGTACAGGAAACACCATATATTTT
>TRBV18|TRBJ2-1|-|TRBD2
CASSPRSGTYNEQFF
TGTGCCAGCTCACCAAGAAGCGGGACCTACAATGAGCAGTTCTTC
>TRBV29-1|TRBJ2-2|-|TRBD1
CSVGGQADTGELFF
TGCAGCGTTGGGGGACAGGCTGACACCGGGGAGCTGTTTTTT
>TRBV4-1|TRBJ1-1|-|TRBD1
CASSQDRQGAQNTEAFF
TGCGCCAGCAGCCAAGATCGACAGGGGGCACAGAACACTGAAGCTTTCTTT
>TRBV9|TRBJ2-7|-|-
CASSVGGTAGSSYEQYF
TGTGCCAGCAGCGTAGGGGGCACGGCGGGGAGCTCCTACGAGCAGTACTTC
>TRBV7-2|TRBJ2-1|-|TRBD2
CASSLVGLAGAIEQFF
TGTGCCAGCAGCTTAGTAGGGCTAGCGGGAGCCATTGAGCAGTTCTTC
>TRBV5-1|TRBJ2-1|-|-
CASTRGGVSSYNEQFF
TGCGCCAGCACCCGAGGGGGGGTAAGCTCCTACAATGAGCAGTTCTTC
>TRBV4-1|TRBJ2-2|-|TRBD1
CASSQFNRGASTGELFF
TGCGCCAGCAGCCAATTTAACAGGGGGGCGAGTACCGGGGAGCTGTTTTTT
>TRBV6-1|TRBJ2-1|-|-
CASKVGGSHNEQFF
TGTGCCAGCAAGGTGGGGGGTAGCCACAATGAGCAGTTCTTC
>TRBV7-2|TRBJ2-3|-|TRBD2
CASSLISGRSIGGTQYF
TGTGCCAGCAGCTTAATAAGCGGGAGGAGTATTGGTGGTACGCAGTATTTT
>TRBV7-9|TRBJ2-1|-|TRBD2
CASSLVAGYYNEQFF
TGTGCCAGCAGCTTAGTAGCGGGATACTACAATGAGCAGTTCTTC
>TRBV7-9|TRBJ2-7|-|-
CASSTQVTYEQYF
TGTGCCAGCAGCACACAGGTTACATACGAGCAGTACTTC
>TRBV5-1|TRBJ2-5|-|TRBD2
CASTPGVGGQETQYF
TGCGCCAGCACCCCAGGAGTGGGGGGGCAAGAGACCCAGTACTTC
>TRBV4-2|TRBJ2-3|-|TRBD2
CASSRTSGGSTDTQYF
TGTGCCAGCAGCCGAACTAGCGGGGGGAGCACAGATACGCAGTATTTT
>TRBV5-4|TRBJ2-7|-|TRBD2
CASSPGTSGRAKYEQYF
TGTGCCAGCAGCCCGGGGACTAGCGGGAGGGCCAAGTACGAGCAGTACTTC
>TRBV7-9|TRBJ1-4|-|TRBD1
CASSFRGQAIRSTNEKLFF
TGTGCCAGCAGCTTTAGGGGACAGGCAATTAGGAGCACTAATGAAAAACTGTTTTTT